This record concerns one TCR beta chain sequence. Its antigen is still unknown. The data stem from a study of early T cells in non-severe SARS-CoV-2 infection. Study summary: Chains stayed unpaired after sequencing of bulk RNA from unsorted whole blood.

The CDR3 runs to 15 residues. With 3 bases clipped from V and 8 bases from J, the junction kept 4 bases outside the gene matches. Germline V gene data show CDR1 as SNHLY and CDR2 as FYNNEI. General study results and limits: Matching results from VDJdb favored anti-spike CD8 responses, leaving private and CD4 specificities undetected.

Individual cDNA molecules carried attached unique molecular identifiers. TCRdb passed the 5' RACE reads through MiXCR, listing each CDR3 protein once. The profile shows roughly 55,000 distinct CDR3 sequences, around a tenth of them singletons. This sequence joins TRBV2 and TRBJ1-6; 10 bases match TRBD1. The sequencing input was whole blood. The receptor was derived from an adult who was a healthcare worker with PCR-confirmed SARS-CoV-2 infection or an uninfected control (not recorded which). The CDR3 is CASSDRTGGDSPLHF. The CDR3, as DNA: TGTGCCAGCAGTGATAGGACAGGGGGAGATTCACCCCTCCACTTT.